Following are 15 T cell receptor beta chains from one sample sequenced in a study of a mutant IDH1 vaccine in newly diagnosed glioma. These TCRs' antigens remain unknown. Assay: immunoSEQ multiplex PCR; the TCRdb copy retains only in-frame clones and omits some. The sample records around 40,000 clones, around 76% being singletons. Time point of the sample: week 23, last vaccination. The content of each vaccine dose was 300 ug of mutant IDH1 20-mer peptide, and topical imiquimod accompanied it. This sample comprised PBMCs, obtained from a glioma patient whose treatment included an IDH1 peptide vaccine. The receptor set was obtained from a woman aged 40 to 50 with glioma. Some clones in this sample may be carry-over from other donors' samples.

J is TRBJ2-3 and V is TRBV7-2, with 9 bases aligning to TRBD2. The CDR3 extends over 17 amino acids. Germline V gene data show CDR1 as SGHTA and CDR2 as FQGNSA. V gave up 3 bases and J gave up 5 bases; unmatched junction bases: 12. The CDR3 nucleotides are TGTGCCAGCAGCTTCAGAGTGCGGGAGGGCCAGAAAGATACGCAGTATTTT. Translation: CASSFRVREGQKDTQYF.

The V and J genes are TRBV7-9 and TRBJ1-1; no clear D gene. This CDR3 has 13 amino acids. Trimming took 6 bases from V and 7 from J, leaving 15 bases between them. In germline, CDR1 is SEHNR, CDR2 FQNEAQ (reference sequence). CDR3 coding DNA: TGTGCCAGCAGGCTCGCCGAGTGGGGTGAAGCTTTCTTT. Its translation: CASRLAEWGEAFF.

CDR3 in amino acids: CASIDSRVGGELFF. In DNA form, the CDR3 reads TGCGCCAGCATCGACTCCCGGGTTGGCGGGGAGCTGTTTTTT. The rearrangement links TRBV5-1 to TRBJ2-2; D remains ambiguous. The germline V and J ends were trimmed by 6 bases and 7 bases, with 16 bases remaining between them. The CDR3 totals 14 residues. Germline CDR1 SGHRS, CDR2 YFSETQ.

Written as DNA, the CDR3 is TGCGCCAGCAGCTTGGGTCAGAACCTCGGGGAGCTGTTTTTT. Protein: CASSLGQNLGELFF. This sequence joins TRBV5-1 and TRBJ2-2, with unresolved D. This CDR3 has 14 amino acids. Trimming pared 0 bases from V and 7 bases from J, leaving 10 bases between. Germline V gene lookup returns CDR1 SGHRS and CDR2 YFSETQ.

This clone showed up just once. The rearrangement joins TRBV10-3 to TRBJ2-5; D is possibly TRBD1 (5 bases). Germline values: CDR1 ENHRY, CDR2 SYGVKD. Trimming removed 6 bases from V and 5 bases from J, with 19 bases in between. The CDR3 totals 15 residues. The DNA of the CDR3 is TGTGCCATCAGCGACCGGACACTGGGGAAGGAGACCCAGTACTTC. Translated, it gives CAISDRTLGKETQYF.

The CDR3 is CASSLFYQRGDTQYF. CDR3 nucleotide sequence: TGTGCCAGCAGCTTATTTTATCAGCGCGGGGATACGCAGTATTTT. The chain is built from TRBV11-1 and TRBJ2-3; D may be TRBD2 (5 bases). V was cut by 2 bases and J by 6 bases, with 15 bases left in between. The CDR3 runs to 15 residues. CDR1 is SGHAT, CDR2 FQDESV, per germline (reference sequence).

The rearrangement uses TRBV5-1 and TRBJ1-4; TRBD1 agrees at 7 bases. The ends lost 3 bases at V and 3 bases at J; junction bases unmatched: 5. This CDR3 region has 15 residues. Germline V gives CDR1 SGHRS, CDR2 YFSETQ. The CDR3 region has the DNA TGCGCCAGCAGCTCAGGGGGTTCGGCTAATGAAAAACTGTTTTTT. Its translation: CASSSGGSANEKLFF.

The CDR3 sequence is CASSTGAYEQYF. CDR3 DNA sequence: TGTGCCAGCAGTACAGGAGCATACGAGCAGTACTTC. The V gene is TRBV25-1, the J gene TRBJ2-7, with D tentatively TRBD1 (5 bases). This CDR3 spans 12 amino acids. Germline lookup yields CDR1 MGHDK and CDR2 SYGVNS. Trimming removed 5 bases from V and 4 bases from J, with 9 bases in between.

This CDR3 reads CASSTMGGTEAFF. For the CDR3, the DNA is TGTGCCAGCTCAACCATGGGGGGCACTGAAGCTTTCTTT. V usage is TRBV18 and J usage is TRBJ1-1; perhaps TRBD1 as D (5 bases). CDR3 length: 13 residues. CDR1 is KGHSH, CDR2 LQKENI, per germline. Trimming shortened V by 5 bases and J by 4 bases, and 11 bases separated the two germline ends.

This chain uses TRBV29-1 with TRBJ2-5; 12 nucleotides match TRBD2. V shed 5 bases and J 2 bases; nucleotides not matched to a gene: 9. The CDR3 covers 16 residues. Per germline, CDR1 SQVTM and CDR2 ANQGSEA. CDR3 amino acids: CSVKTSGSQIQETQYF. The CDR3 DNA reads as TGCAGCGTTAAGACTAGCGGGAGCCAAATTCAAGAGACCCAGTACTTC.

The chain uses TRBV4-3 and TRBJ2-4; no clear D. The V and J ends lost 1 base and 0 bases respectively, with 13 bases between them. The CDR3 is 17 amino acids. The germline V gene encodes CDR1 LGHNA and CDR2 YSLEER. Written as DNA, the CDR3 is TGCGCCAGCAGCCAAGGGGAAAATCTCTTAGCCAAAAACATTCAGTACTTC. It specifies CASSQGENLLAKNIQYF.

The rearrangement joins TRBV13 to TRBJ2-1; a possible D gene is TRBD2 (6 bases). The CDR3 totals 13 residues. Trimming cost V 8 bases and J 0 bases, with 8 bases left between them. Germline V gene lookup returns CDR1 PRHDT and CDR2 FYEKMQ (reference sequence). In nucleotides, the CDR3 is TGTGCCAGCCAGGAGGGCTCCTACAATGAGCAGTTCTTC. Translating gives CASQEGSYNEQFF.

CDR3: CASNPERYGYTF. DNA for the CDR3: TGTGCCAGCAACCCGGAAAGATACGGCTACACCTTC. This chain connects TRBV2 to TRBJ1-2, with D unclear. The CDR3 is 12 residues long. Trimming removed 7 bases from V and 8 bases from J, with 14 bases in between. Per the germline V gene, CDR1 is SNHLY and CDR2 is FYNNEI.

This clone is medium-sized in the sample. CDR3 region: CSAQGGGEQFF. CDR3 bases: TGCAGCGCACAAGGGGGAGGGGAGCAGTTCTTC. This sequence joins TRBV29-1 and TRBJ2-1; D possibly corresponds to TRBD2 (7 bases). V shed 7 bases and J shed 10 bases, with 14 bases lying between them. CDR1 is SQVTM and CDR2 is ANQGSEA in the germline V gene. The CDR3 sequence is 11 residues long.

V and J are TRBV11-2 and TRBJ2-4; D assignment may be TRBD1 or TRBD2 (5 bases each). V was trimmed by 8 bases and J by 10 bases, leaving 15 bases between them. Germline V gene sequence: CDR1 SGHAT, CDR2 FQNNGV. The CDR3 covers 12 residues. This chain's CDR3 is CASLGLPGIQYF. The DNA for the CDR3 is TGTGCCAGCCTGGGGCTCCCGGGGATTCAGTACTTC.